The source of this TCR beta chain is a study of T cells expressing NK-cell markers. About the study: Underlying the TCR beta repertoires were sorted CD3+CD56+NKG2C+, CD3+CD56+NKG2C- and CD3+CD56-NKG2C+ T cells. The study's findings and limits: NKG2C+ dominant clonotypes from 5 or 6 donors made up about 1.0-7.5% of CD8+ T cells.

This CDR3 comprises 16 residues. Germline-derived CDR1 and CDR2 are SGHRS and YFSETQ. For this clonotype: As yet, its antigen is unknown.

Libraries used 5'RACE template switching adding universal primer site and UMIs. TCRdb reprocessed the 5' RACE reads and keeps a single row for each CDR3 protein, giving no DNA. The ten top clones account for roughly 60%, within a sample of fewer than 40,000 distinct CDR3 sequences. The TCR comes from a woman aged 18 to 75 in good health. V usage is TRBV5-1 and J usage is TRBJ2-5; TCRdb returns TRBD1, unconfirmable since there is no DNA. Specimen: blood T cells: a sorted CD56 or NKG2C T cell subset, CD4+ or CD8+ T cells, or bulk PBMC T cells (not recorded which). CDR3 protein: CASSSPLTGQRETQYF.